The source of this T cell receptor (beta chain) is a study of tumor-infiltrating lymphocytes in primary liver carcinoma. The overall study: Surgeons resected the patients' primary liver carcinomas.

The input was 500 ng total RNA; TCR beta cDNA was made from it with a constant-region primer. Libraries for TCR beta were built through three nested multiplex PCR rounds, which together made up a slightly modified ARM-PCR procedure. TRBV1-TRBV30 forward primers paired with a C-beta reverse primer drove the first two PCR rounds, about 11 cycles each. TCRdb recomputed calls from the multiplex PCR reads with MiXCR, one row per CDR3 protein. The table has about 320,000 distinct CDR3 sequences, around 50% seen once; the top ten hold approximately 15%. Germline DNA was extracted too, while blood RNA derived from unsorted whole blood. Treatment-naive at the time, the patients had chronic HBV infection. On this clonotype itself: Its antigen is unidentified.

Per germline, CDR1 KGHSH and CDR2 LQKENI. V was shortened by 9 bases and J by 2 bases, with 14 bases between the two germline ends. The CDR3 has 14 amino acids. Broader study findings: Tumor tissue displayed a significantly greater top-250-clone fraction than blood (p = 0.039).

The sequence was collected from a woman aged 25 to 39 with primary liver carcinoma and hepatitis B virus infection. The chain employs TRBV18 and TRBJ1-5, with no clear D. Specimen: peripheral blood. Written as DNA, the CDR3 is TGTGCCAGACCTCGGTGGGTTGGCAATCAGCCCCAGCATTTT. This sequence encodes CARPRWVGNQPQHF.